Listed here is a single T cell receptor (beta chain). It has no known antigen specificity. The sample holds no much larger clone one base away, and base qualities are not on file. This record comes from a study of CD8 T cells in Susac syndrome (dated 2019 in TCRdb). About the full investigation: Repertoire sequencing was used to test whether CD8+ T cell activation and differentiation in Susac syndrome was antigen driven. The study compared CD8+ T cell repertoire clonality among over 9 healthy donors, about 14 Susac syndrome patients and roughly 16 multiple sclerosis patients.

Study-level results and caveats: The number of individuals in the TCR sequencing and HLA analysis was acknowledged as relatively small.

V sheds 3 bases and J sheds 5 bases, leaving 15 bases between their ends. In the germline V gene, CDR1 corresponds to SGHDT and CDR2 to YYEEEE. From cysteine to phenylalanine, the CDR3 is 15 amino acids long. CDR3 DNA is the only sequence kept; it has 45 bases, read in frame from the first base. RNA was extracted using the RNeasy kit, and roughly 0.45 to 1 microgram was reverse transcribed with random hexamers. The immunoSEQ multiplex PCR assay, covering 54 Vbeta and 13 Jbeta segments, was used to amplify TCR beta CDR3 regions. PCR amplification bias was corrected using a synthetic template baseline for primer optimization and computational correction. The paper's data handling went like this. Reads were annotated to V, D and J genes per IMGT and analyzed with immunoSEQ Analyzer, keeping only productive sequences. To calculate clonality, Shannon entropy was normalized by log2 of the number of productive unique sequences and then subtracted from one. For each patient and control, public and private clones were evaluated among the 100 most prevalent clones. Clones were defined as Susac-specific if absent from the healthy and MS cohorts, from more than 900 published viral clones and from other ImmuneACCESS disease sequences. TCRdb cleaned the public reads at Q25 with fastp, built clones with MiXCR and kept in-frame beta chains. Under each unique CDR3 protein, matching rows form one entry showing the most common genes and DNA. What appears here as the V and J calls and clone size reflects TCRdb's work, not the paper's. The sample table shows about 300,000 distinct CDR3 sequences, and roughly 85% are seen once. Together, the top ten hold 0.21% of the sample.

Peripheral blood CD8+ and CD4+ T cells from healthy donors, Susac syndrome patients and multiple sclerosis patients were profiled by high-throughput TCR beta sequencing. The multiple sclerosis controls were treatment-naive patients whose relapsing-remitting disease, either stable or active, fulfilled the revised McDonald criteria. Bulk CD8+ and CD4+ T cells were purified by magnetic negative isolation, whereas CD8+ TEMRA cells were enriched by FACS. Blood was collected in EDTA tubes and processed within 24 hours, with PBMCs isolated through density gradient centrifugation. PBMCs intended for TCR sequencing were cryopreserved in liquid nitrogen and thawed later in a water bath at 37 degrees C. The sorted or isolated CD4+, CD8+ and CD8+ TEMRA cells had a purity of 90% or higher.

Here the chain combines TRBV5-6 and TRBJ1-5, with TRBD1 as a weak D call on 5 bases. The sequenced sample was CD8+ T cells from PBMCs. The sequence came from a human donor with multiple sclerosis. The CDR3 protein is CASSSDGGMDQPQHF. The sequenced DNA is TGTGCCAGCAGCTCCGATGGGGGTATGGATCAGCCCCAGCATTTT.